This T cell receptor (beta chain) came from a study of cytomegalovirus exposure and HLA in healthy donors. With regard to this clone: The antigen is unknown.

The germline gives CDR1 LGHNA, CDR2 YSLEER. V was cut by 0 bases and J by 7 bases, with 15 bases left in between. The CDR3 sequence is 15 residues long. General study points: For most TCR beta V segments, an earlier analysis put the productive rate at about 87% or about 30% of the time.

The primer mix had 60 Vbeta and 13 Jbeta primers. Measured with immunoSEQ multiplex PCR; TCRdb has only the in-frame clones, and not every one. The profile shows about 200,000 clones, 70% of them singletons. This clonotype was sampled from a man aged 40-49 years in good health and CMV-seropositive. Sequences were obtained from PBMCs. The chain has TRBV4-3 and TRBJ1-2, with D uncertain. CDR3 in DNA: TGCGCCAGCAGCCAAGATCGGAGGAGTTTAAGTGGCTACACCTTC. Amino acids: CASSQDRRSLSGYTF.